This TCR beta chain was obtained from a study of metastatic and nonmetastatic thyroid tumors. Study in general: Repertoires from blood and tumor or nodule tissue of malignant and benign thyroid patients were compared.

Thyroid surgery had not been preceded by any treatment in any patient. General study points: Malignant tumors reportedly showed significantly higher TCR beta diversity than benign nodules in both blood and tumor.

Concerning this clone: Its antigen remains unidentified.

Germline values: CDR1 MNHEY, CDR2 SVGEGT. The V and J ends lost 4 bases and 3 bases, in that order; junction bases with no gene match: 5. The CDR3 totals 15 residues. Authors' analysis steps: Using the CDR3 differences seen across clinicopathological groups, the authors built a distant-metastasis classifier for papillary thyroid cancer, which was meant to discriminate distant-metastatic patients. With MiXCR, TCRdb called clones anew from the PCR reads. These V and J calls derive from TCRdb rather than the authors' analysis. This sample has approximately 25,000 clones; 16% occur once, and the top ten carry approximately 6.5%.

The specimen was blood. The TCR was taken from a male donor with papillary thyroid cancer or a benign thyroid nodule (not recorded which). Some clones in this sample may be carry-over from other donors' samples. V usage is TRBV6-2 or TRBV6-3 and J usage is TRBJ2-1, with 8 bases fitting TRBD2. The CDR3 DNA follows: TGTGCCAGCAGTTTCTTAGCGGGGAGCTACAATGAGCAGTTCTTC. Translated: CASSFLAGSYNEQFF.